Listed below are T cell receptor beta chains from one sample, sequenced in a study of blood T cell repertoires in COVID-19. Using immunoSEQ multiplex PCR, the repertoire was profiled, and TCRdb retains in-frame clones only, with some absent. The data contain roughly 100,000 clones, 81% of them singletons. Material for sequencing was peripheral blood. These receptors all come from a woman aged 70 to 79 with acute or convalescent COVID-19. Both conserved end residues are part of each CDR3. Each record gives: J gene, clone size, D gene, V gene, CDR3 DNA, CDR3 protein. A D gene is named only where the DNA matches it firmly. Only some rows state a clone size, as once, few, many or a class for expanded clones.

j_call: TRBJ2-1
clone_size: -
d_call: TRBD2
v_call: TRBV9
cdr3_nt: TGTGCCAGCAGCGTAGCTAGCGGGGGGGCCAATGAGCAGTTCTTC
cdr3_aa: CASSVASGGANEQFF

j_call: TRBJ1-2
clone_size: few
d_call: TRBD1
v_call: TRBV29-1
cdr3_nt: TGCAGCGTAGGGACAGGGCTTGGCTACACCTTC
cdr3_aa: CSVGTGLGYTF

j_call: TRBJ1-1
clone_size: -
d_call: -
v_call: TRBV29-1
cdr3_nt: TGCAGCGTTGCCAGGGGCTATACTGAAGCTTTCTTT
cdr3_aa: CSVARGYTEAFF

j_call: TRBJ1-5
clone_size: -
d_call: TRBD1
v_call: TRBV29-1
cdr3_nt: TGCAGCGTATCAGGGGGCGCGGGCAATCAGCCCCAGCATTTT
cdr3_aa: CSVSGGAGNQPQHF

j_call: TRBJ1-5
clone_size: -
d_call: -
v_call: TRBV2
cdr3_nt: TGTGCCAGCAGTCGGACTGCAATCAATCAGCCCCAGCATTTT
cdr3_aa: CASSRTAINQPQHF

j_call: TRBJ2-3
clone_size: once
d_call: TRBD2
v_call: TRBV7-9
cdr3_nt: TGTGCCAGCAGCTTAGGGACTAGCGGACACACAGATACGCAGTATTTT
cdr3_aa: CASSLGTSGHTDTQYF

j_call: TRBJ1-1
clone_size: -
d_call: TRBD1
v_call: TRBV4-1
cdr3_nt: TGCGCCAGCAGCCAAGGGGCCCCGGGACAGGGGAACACTGAAGCTTTCTTT
cdr3_aa: CASSQGAPGQGNTEAFF

j_call: TRBJ1-4
clone_size: -
d_call: -
v_call: TRBV11-2
cdr3_nt: TGTGCCAGCAGCTTAGAGCTACCGGGGGGGCATGAAAAACTGTTTTTT
cdr3_aa: CASSLELPGGHEKLFF

j_call: TRBJ2-1
clone_size: -
d_call: TRBD2
v_call: TRBV7-7
cdr3_nt: TGTGCCAGCAGCCCGACTAGCGGGGGATTCTACAATGAGCAGTTCTTC
cdr3_aa: CASSPTSGGFYNEQFF

j_call: TRBJ2-1
clone_size: -
d_call: TRBD2
v_call: TRBV6-5
cdr3_nt: TGTGCCAGCAGTTACTCGAGTCTAGCGGGAGAAAATGAGCAGTTCTTC
cdr3_aa: CASSYSSLAGENEQFF

j_call: TRBJ2-3
clone_size: -
d_call: TRBD2
v_call: TRBV20-1
cdr3_nt: TGCAGTGCTAGTCCCCTGACTAGCGGGGGCGGTACGCAGTATTTT
cdr3_aa: CSASPLTSGGGTQYF

j_call: TRBJ2-1
clone_size: -
d_call: -
v_call: TRBV2
cdr3_nt: TGTGCCAGCAGTGAATTAGTCCCTTTGGATGAGCAGTTCTTC
cdr3_aa: CASSELVPLDEQFF

j_call: TRBJ2-5
clone_size: -
d_call: -
v_call: TRBV18
cdr3_nt: TGTGCCAGCCATAGACAGCTCCAAGAGACCCAGTACTTC
cdr3_aa: CASHRQLQETQYF

j_call: TRBJ1-2
clone_size: once
d_call: -
v_call: TRBV3-1/TRBV3-2
cdr3_nt: TGTGCCAGCAGCCAAAATGGCAGGGTAAGCGGCTACACCTTC
cdr3_aa: CASSQNGRVSGYTF

j_call: TRBJ1-3
clone_size: -
d_call: -
v_call: TRBV6-6
cdr3_nt: TGTGCCAGCAGTTCCCCCGACAGAGACTCTGGAAACACCATATATTTT
cdr3_aa: CASSSPDRDSGNTIYF

j_call: TRBJ1-3
clone_size: once
d_call: -
v_call: TRBV30
cdr3_nt: TGTGCCTGGAGCAGACTAAGGAGCTCTGGAAACACCATATATTTT
cdr3_aa: CAWSRLRSSGNTIYF

j_call: TRBJ2-3
clone_size: -
d_call: TRBD2
v_call: TRBV7-2
cdr3_nt: TGTGCCAGCAGCTCGACTAGCGGGGGGCTGGATACGCAGTATTTT
cdr3_aa: CASSSTSGGLDTQYF

j_call: TRBJ2-1
clone_size: once
d_call: -
v_call: TRBV4-2
cdr3_nt: TGTGCCAGCAGCCCCGGGTCGGGGGAGCCCTCCTACAATGAGCAGTTCTTC
cdr3_aa: CASSPGSGEPSYNEQFF

j_call: TRBJ2-3
clone_size: -
d_call: -
v_call: TRBV7-9
cdr3_nt: TGTGCCAGCAGCTCCAGGGTTTCAGATACGCAGTATTTT
cdr3_aa: CASSSRVSDTQYF

j_call: TRBJ2-7
clone_size: -
d_call: -
v_call: TRBV7-2
cdr3_nt: TGTGCCAGCAGCCAAAGGGGCCACGAGCAGTACTTC
cdr3_aa: CASSQRGHEQYF

j_call: TRBJ1-1
clone_size: -
d_call: -
v_call: TRBV5-1
cdr3_nt: TGCGCCAGCAGCACACAGGGCCACACTGAAGCTTTCTTT
cdr3_aa: CASSTQGHTEAFF

j_call: TRBJ1-1
clone_size: -
d_call: -
v_call: TRBV30
cdr3_nt: TGTGCCTGGAGGCAGGTCCGGGGTACTGAAGCTTTCTTT
cdr3_aa: CAWRQVRGTEAFF

j_call: TRBJ2-5
clone_size: -
d_call: -
v_call: TRBV19
cdr3_nt: TGTGCCAGTAGTCCCCTCTCCGGGGAGACCCAGTACTTC
cdr3_aa: CASSPLSGETQYF

j_call: TRBJ2-7
clone_size: -
d_call: -
v_call: TRBV7-2
cdr3_nt: TGTGCCAGCAGCTTAATGGGAGAAATAGACGAGCAGTACTTC
cdr3_aa: CASSLMGEIDEQYF

j_call: TRBJ1-6
clone_size: -
d_call: TRBD1
v_call: TRBV7-2
cdr3_nt: TGTGCCAGCAGCTTCGGGACAGGTGGTTCACCCCTCCACTTT
cdr3_aa: CASSFGTGGSPLHF

j_call: TRBJ2-7
clone_size: -
d_call: TRBD1
v_call: TRBV28
cdr3_nt: TGTGCCAGCAGTTTACCTGGACAGGGAGGCAAGCAGTACTTC
cdr3_aa: CASSLPGQGGKQYF

j_call: TRBJ2-5
clone_size: -
d_call: TRBD1
v_call: TRBV27
cdr3_nt: TGTGCCAGCAGTTTTGGGGACAGGGGAAGGGAGACCCAGTACTTC
cdr3_aa: CASSFGDRGRETQYF

j_call: TRBJ2-7
clone_size: -
d_call: TRBD2
v_call: TRBV19
cdr3_nt: TGTGCCAGTAGTACGGGACTAGCGGGCTACTACGAGCAGTACTTC
cdr3_aa: CASSTGLAGYYEQYF

j_call: TRBJ1-4
clone_size: -
d_call: -
v_call: TRBV18
cdr3_nt: TGTGCCAGCTCACCAGCGGTGTCGGGGACTGGAAAACTGTTTTTT
cdr3_aa: CASSPAVSGTGKLFF

j_call: TRBJ2-7
clone_size: -
d_call: TRBD2
v_call: TRBV10-3
cdr3_nt: TGTGCCATCAGTGGGGAGGGGCTGGGTTACTTC
cdr3_aa: CAISGEGLGYF

j_call: TRBJ1-2
clone_size: -
d_call: TRBD1
v_call: TRBV6-6
cdr3_nt: TGTGCCAGCGCCGGACAGGGGGCGCGAGGTGGTGGCTACACCTTC
cdr3_aa: CASAGQGARGGGYTF

j_call: TRBJ1-3
clone_size: once
d_call: -
v_call: TRBV4-1
cdr3_nt: TGCGCCAGCAGACGGACTGTGGGAAACACCATATATTTT
cdr3_aa: CASRRTVGNTIYF

j_call: TRBJ2-7
clone_size: -
d_call: TRBD1
v_call: TRBV29-1
cdr3_nt: TGCAGCGTTGAAGGTGGGGACAGGGGTTACGAGCAGTACTTC
cdr3_aa: CSVEGGDRGYEQYF

j_call: TRBJ2-3
clone_size: -
d_call: TRBD2
v_call: TRBV9
cdr3_nt: TGTGCCAGCAGCGTAGGAGGTAGCGGGACTAGCACAGATACGCAGTATTTT
cdr3_aa: CASSVGGSGTSTDTQYF

j_call: TRBJ1-4
clone_size: -
d_call: TRBD1
v_call: TRBV18
cdr3_nt: TGTGCCAGCTCACTTAACAGGGGTCCTAATGAAAAACTGTTTTTT
cdr3_aa: CASSLNRGPNEKLFF

j_call: TRBJ2-2
clone_size: -
d_call: -
v_call: TRBV4-1
cdr3_nt: TGCGCCAGCAGCCAAGAGCCAGGGTGGATTACCGGGGAGCTGTTTTTT
cdr3_aa: CASSQEPGWITGELFF

j_call: TRBJ2-1
clone_size: -
d_call: TRBD1
v_call: TRBV5-4
cdr3_nt: TGTGCCAGCAGCCCGGACAGGTCCTCCTACAATGAGCAGTTCTTC
cdr3_aa: CASSPDRSSYNEQFF

j_call: TRBJ1-2
clone_size: few
d_call: -
v_call: TRBV6-6
cdr3_nt: TGTGCCAGCAGTTACTCCCTAGCTAACTATGGCTACACCTTC
cdr3_aa: CASSYSLANYGYTF

j_call: TRBJ2-5
clone_size: -
d_call: -
v_call: TRBV28
cdr3_nt: TGTGCCAGCAGTTTATGGGGTCGAGGGAGGGGGCAAGAGACCCAGTACTTC
cdr3_aa: CASSLWGRGRGQETQYF

j_call: TRBJ2-7
clone_size: once
d_call: TRBD2
v_call: TRBV29-1
cdr3_nt: TGCAGCGTATCACTAGCGGGGGTAGGCGAGCAGTACTTC
cdr3_aa: CSVSLAGVGEQYF

j_call: TRBJ2-1
clone_size: -
d_call: -
v_call: TRBV28
cdr3_nt: TGTGCCAGCAGTTTATATGGGGGCGCTTCCAATGAGCAGTTCTTC
cdr3_aa: CASSLYGGASNEQFF

j_call: TRBJ1-3
clone_size: -
d_call: TRBD1
v_call: TRBV7-7
cdr3_nt: TGTGCCAGCAGCTTAGACAGGGGACCTGGAAACACCATATATTTT
cdr3_aa: CASSLDRGPGNTIYF

j_call: TRBJ2-2
clone_size: -
d_call: -
v_call: TRBV5-1
cdr3_nt: TGCGCCAGCAGCCCCGTTAATAGCGCGAACACCGGGGAGCTGTTTTTT
cdr3_aa: CASSPVNSANTGELFF

j_call: TRBJ1-2
clone_size: -
d_call: TRBD1
v_call: TRBV28
cdr3_nt: TGTGCCAGCAGTGGACAGGTCTCGGTTTATCGCTACACCTTC
cdr3_aa: CASSGQVSVYRYTF

j_call: TRBJ2-5
clone_size: -
d_call: -
v_call: TRBV5-4
cdr3_nt: TGTGCCAGCAGCTTCGGCGGGGGCGCGCCCCAAGAGACCCAGTACTTC
cdr3_aa: CASSFGGGAPQETQYF

j_call: TRBJ2-2
clone_size: -
d_call: TRBD1
v_call: TRBV5-1
cdr3_nt: TGCGCCAGCAGCTTAACAGGGGCGAACACCGGGGAGCTGTTTTTT
cdr3_aa: CASSLTGANTGELFF